These T cell receptor beta chains were read from a single sample in a study of cytomegalovirus exposure and HLA in healthy donors. Libraries were prepared by immunoSEQ multiplex PCR; TCRdb keeps only in-frame clonotypes and omits some of them. The sample includes approximately 120,000 clones, roughly 90% of them seen just once. The sample taken for sequencing was PBMCs. These receptors were taken from a woman younger than 30 in good health and CMV-seronegative. Each CDR3 is given with its conserved first and last residue. The D gene is left open where the match is weak. Expanded clones get a size class; other rows say once, few or many, or leave the size out.

D,size,V,J,DNA,CDR3
-,-,TRBV10-3,TRBJ1-1,TGTGCCATCAGGGCAGGGGTGAACACTGAAGCTTTCTTT,CAIRAGVNTEAFF
-,-,TRBV7-2,TRBJ2-2,TGTGCCAGCAGCCTAGTATCCGGGAACACCGGGGAGCTGTTTTTT,CASSLVSGNTGELFF
-,-,TRBV9,TRBJ1-1,TGTGCCAGCAGCGTAGAGGGGGGGGGCGCTTTCTTT,CASSVEGGGAFF
TRBD2,-,TRBV7-9,TRBJ2-1,TGTGCCAGCAGTCCCATGACAGGGAGTCTAGCGGGAGGAGATGAGCAGTTCTTC,CASSPMTGSLAGGDEQFF
-,-,TRBV5-1,TRBJ1-1,TGCGCCAGCAAGGGGGTGGTGGACACTGAAGCTTTCTTT,CASKGVVDTEAFF
TRBD1,-,TRBV6-5,TRBJ2-5,TGTGCCAGCAGCCCGGGACAGCCCCAAGAGACCCAGTACTTC,CASSPGQPQETQYF
TRBD1,-,TRBV15,TRBJ2-1,TGTGCCACCAGCGGCGGGACAGGGTCCTACAATGAGCAGTTCTTC,CATSGGTGSYNEQFF
-,-,TRBV4-1,TRBJ2-1,TGCGCCAGCAGCCAACCACAGGCTGGTGGGAATGAGCAGTTCTTC,CASSQPQAGGNEQFF
TRBD2,-,TRBV6-6,TRBJ2-7,TGTGCCAGCCAGCGACTAGCGGGAGCGCCCTACGAGCAGTACTTC,CASQRLAGAPYEQYF
TRBD1,-,TRBV10-3,TRBJ2-7,TGTGCCATCAGTGAGGGACAGGGGGCGAGGGAGCAGTACTTC,CAISEGQGAREQYF
TRBD1,few,TRBV5-4,TRBJ2-3,TGTGCCAGCAGCTTGGGGGACAGGGGAGGAAGAGATACGCAGTATTTT,CASSLGDRGGRDTQYF
-,-,TRBV27,TRBJ1-2,TGTGCCAGCAGTTACAACGGCGGAAACTACTATGGCTACACCTTC,CASSYNGGNYYGYTF
-,-,TRBV5-4,TRBJ1-1,TGTGCCAGCAGCTCCGTCGGGGATGAAGCTTTCTTT,CASSSVGDEAFF
TRBD1,few,TRBV11-2,TRBJ2-7,TGTGCCAGCAGCTCAAACAGGGGGACCTACGAGCAGTACTTC,CASSSNRGTYEQYF
-,-,TRBV29-1,TRBJ2-1,TGCAGCGTTGAAGGTAGCGGCCGAAATGAGCAGTTCTTC,CSVEGSGRNEQFF
-,-,TRBV18,TRBJ2-2,TGTGCCAGCTCACCGACCCCCTTCGCGGCGAACACCGGGGAGCTGTTTTTT,CASSPTPFAANTGELFF
TRBD1,-,TRBV30,TRBJ2-7,TGTGCCTGGAGGGGGACCGGGACAGGGTCTTTCGAGCAGTACTTC,CAWRGTGTGSFEQYF
-,-,TRBV28,TRBJ2-7,TGTGCCAGCAGTCCCCCAACCCACTACGAGCAGTACTTC,CASSPPTHYEQYF
-,-,TRBV25-1,TRBJ2-7,TGTGCCAGCACCCTCAGCGGGGGACAGACCTACGAGCAGTACTTC,CASTLSGGQTYEQYF
-,-,TRBV11-2,TRBJ1-5,TGTGCCAGCAGCTCCATGGGGCTGCCCCAGCATTTT,CASSSMGLPQHF
-,-,TRBV7-2,TRBJ1-2,TGTGCCAGCAGCCCCATGTCGGGCAGGGTTTATGGCTACACCTTC,CASSPMSGRVYGYTF
TRBD1,-,TRBV6-5,TRBJ2-7,TGTGCCAGCAGTTTTCCGGGACAGGGGGCCTACGAGCAGTACTTC,CASSFPGQGAYEQYF
TRBD2,-,TRBV11-3,TRBJ2-1,TGTGCCAGCAGCTCCGGGGGGGGCATATCCTACAATGAGCAGTTCTTC,CASSSGGGISYNEQFF
-,-,TRBV5-1,TRBJ1-1,TGCGCCAGCAGCTTGGCCTTGGGGGCGAGTGAAGCTTTCTTT,CASSLALGASEAFF
-,-,TRBV5-1,TRBJ2-1,TGCGCCAGCAGCTTGGATAGCTACAATGAGCAGTTCTTC,CASSLDSYNEQFF
TRBD2,-,TRBV4-3,TRBJ2-1,TGCGCCAGCAGCCAAGATCCAGCGGGAGGTACGATAGGCAATGAGCAGTTCTTC,CASSQDPAGGTIGNEQFF
-,once,TRBV29-1,TRBJ2-3,TGCAGCGTTGGTACCGGGACAGATACGCAGTATTTT,CSVGTGTDTQYF
-,-,TRBV29-1,TRBJ2-3,TGCAGCGTTGAAGATAGGGAGAGGGCGACAGATACGCAGTATTTT,CSVEDRERATDTQYF
TRBD1,-,TRBV30,TRBJ2-7,TGTGCCTGGAGTGTTGGGACAGGATCTCACGAGCAGTACTTC,CAWSVGTGSHEQYF
-,-,TRBV28,TRBJ1-2,TGTGCCAGCAGTTTATCAGGGTACGGCTACACCTTC,CASSLSGYGYTF
-,-,TRBV20-1,TRBJ1-2,TGCAGTGCTCAGGAGGTTGAGGGAAGGACCTTC,CSAQEVEGRTF
TRBD2,-,TRBV18,TRBJ2-1,TGTGCCAGCTCACCGGGGGGGGGTCTCGATGAGCAGTTCTTC,CASSPGGGLDEQFF
-,-,TRBV11-1,TRBJ2-2,TGTGCCAGCAGCCCTAGGACATCCCTGAACACCGGGGAGCTGTTTTTT,CASSPRTSLNTGELFF
-,-,TRBV28,TRBJ1-2,TGTGCCAGCTCAATGTCGCGAAGAATTAACTATGGCTACACCTTC,CASSMSRRINYGYTF
-,-,TRBV28,TRBJ1-5,TGTGCCAGCAGTTTACCCCCGGGGGAAAGTCAGCCCCAGCATTTT,CASSLPPGESQPQHF
TRBD2,-,TRBV28,TRBJ2-1,TGTGCCAGCAGTTTATGGCGGGAGGGTGAAGGTGAGCAGTTCTTC,CASSLWREGEGEQFF
TRBD1,-,TRBV29-1,TRBJ2-7,TGCAGCGTGGACAGGGGCTACGAGCAGTACTTC,CSVDRGYEQYF
-,-,TRBV4-3,TRBJ2-3,TGCGCCAGCAGCCAAGATGTACGGAGATACACAGATACGCAGTATTTT,CASSQDVRRYTDTQYF
-,-,TRBV30,TRBJ1-4,TGTGCCTGGAGTGCCGGGCGGGGATGGGCACGAGAAAAACTGTTTTTT,CAWSAGRGWAREKLFF
-,-,TRBV11-3,TRBJ2-7,TGTGCCAGCAGCTTAGGAACAGACTACGAGCAGTACTTC,CASSLGTDYEQYF
-,-,TRBV7-9,TRBJ2-3,TGTGCCAGCAGCTCGTTTCGGGATACGCAGTATTTT,CASSSFRDTQYF